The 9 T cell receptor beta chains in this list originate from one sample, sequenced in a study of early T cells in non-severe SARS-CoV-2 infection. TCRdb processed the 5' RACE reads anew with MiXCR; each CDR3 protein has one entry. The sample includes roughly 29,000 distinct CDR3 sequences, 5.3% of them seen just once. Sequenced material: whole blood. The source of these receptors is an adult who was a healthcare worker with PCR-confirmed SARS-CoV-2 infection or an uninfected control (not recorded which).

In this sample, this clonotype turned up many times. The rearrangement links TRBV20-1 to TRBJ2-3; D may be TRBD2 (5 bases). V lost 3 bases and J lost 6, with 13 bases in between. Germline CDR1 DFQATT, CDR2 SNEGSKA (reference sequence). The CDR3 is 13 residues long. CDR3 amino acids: CSASPGGWDTQYF. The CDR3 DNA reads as TGCAGTGCTAGTCCGGGCGGGTGGGATACGCAGTATTTT.

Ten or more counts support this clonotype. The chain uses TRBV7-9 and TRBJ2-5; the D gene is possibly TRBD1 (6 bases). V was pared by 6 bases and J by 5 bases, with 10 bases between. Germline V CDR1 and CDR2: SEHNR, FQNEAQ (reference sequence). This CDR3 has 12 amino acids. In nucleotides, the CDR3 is TGTGCCAGCAGACGACAGGTGGAGACCCAGTACTTC. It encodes CASRRQVETQYF.

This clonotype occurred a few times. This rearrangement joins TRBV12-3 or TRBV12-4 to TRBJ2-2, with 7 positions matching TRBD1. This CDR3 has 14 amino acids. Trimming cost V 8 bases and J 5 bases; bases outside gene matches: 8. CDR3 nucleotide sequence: TGTGCCAGCCAGGGCAGGGGGAGTACCGGGGAGCTGTTTTTT. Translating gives CASQGRGSTGELFF.

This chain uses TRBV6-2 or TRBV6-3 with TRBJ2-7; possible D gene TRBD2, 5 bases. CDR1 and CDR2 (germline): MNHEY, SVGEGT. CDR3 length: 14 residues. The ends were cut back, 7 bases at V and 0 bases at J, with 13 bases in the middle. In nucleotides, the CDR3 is TGTGCCAGCACCCCGGGGTTCACCTCCTACGAGCAGTACTTC. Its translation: CASTPGFTSYEQYF.

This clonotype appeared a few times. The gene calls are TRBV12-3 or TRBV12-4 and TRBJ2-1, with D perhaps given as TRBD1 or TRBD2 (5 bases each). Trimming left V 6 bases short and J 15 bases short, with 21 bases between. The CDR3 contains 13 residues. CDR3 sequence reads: CASRLTGTTAGFF. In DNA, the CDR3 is TGTGCCAGCAGACTAACCGGGACCACGGCCGGGTTCTTC.

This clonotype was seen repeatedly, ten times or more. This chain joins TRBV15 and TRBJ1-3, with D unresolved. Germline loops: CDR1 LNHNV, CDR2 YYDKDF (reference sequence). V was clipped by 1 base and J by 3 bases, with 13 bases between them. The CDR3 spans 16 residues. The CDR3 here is CATSRGGTVVGNTIYF. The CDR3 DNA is TGTGCCACCAGCAGAGGAGGCACCGTAGTTGGAAACACCATATATTTT.

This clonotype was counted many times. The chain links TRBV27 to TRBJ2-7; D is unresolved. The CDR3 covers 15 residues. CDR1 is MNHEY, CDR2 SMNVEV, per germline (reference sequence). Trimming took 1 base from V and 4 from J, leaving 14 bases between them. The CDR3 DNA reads TGTGCCAGCAGTTTATTCGGCGGATACCTTTACGAGCAGTACTTC. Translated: CASSLFGGYLYEQYF.

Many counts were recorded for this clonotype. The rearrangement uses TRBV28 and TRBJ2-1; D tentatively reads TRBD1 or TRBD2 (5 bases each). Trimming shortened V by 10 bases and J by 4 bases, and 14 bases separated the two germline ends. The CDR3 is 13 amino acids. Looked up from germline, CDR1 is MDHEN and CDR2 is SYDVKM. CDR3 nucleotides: TGTGCCACATGGGGGATAGGATACAATGAGCAGTTCTTC. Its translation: CATWGIGYNEQFF.

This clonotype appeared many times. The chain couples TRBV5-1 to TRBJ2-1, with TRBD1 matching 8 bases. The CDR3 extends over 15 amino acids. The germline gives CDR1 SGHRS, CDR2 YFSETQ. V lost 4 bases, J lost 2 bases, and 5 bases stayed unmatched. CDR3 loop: CASSTDRATYNEQFF. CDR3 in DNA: TGCGCCAGCAGCACGGACAGGGCTACCTACAATGAGCAGTTCTTC. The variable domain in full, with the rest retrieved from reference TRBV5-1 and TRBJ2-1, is KAGVTQTPRYLIKTRGQQVTLSCSPISGHRSVSWYQQTPGQGLQFLFEYFSETQRNKGNFPGRFSGRQFSNSRSEMNVSTLELGDSALYLCASSTDRATYNEQFFGPGTRLTVL.